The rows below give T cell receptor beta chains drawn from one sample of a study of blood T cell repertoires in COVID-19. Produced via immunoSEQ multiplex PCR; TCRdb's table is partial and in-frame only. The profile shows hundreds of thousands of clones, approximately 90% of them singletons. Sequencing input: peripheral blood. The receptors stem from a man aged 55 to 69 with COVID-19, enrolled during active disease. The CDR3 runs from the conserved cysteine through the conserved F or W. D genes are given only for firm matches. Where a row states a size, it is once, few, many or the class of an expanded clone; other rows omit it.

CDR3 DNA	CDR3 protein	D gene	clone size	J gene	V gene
TGTGCCAGCAGCCCCTTTAGCGGGGGAGACACCGGGGAGCTGTTTTTT	CASSPFSGGDTGELFF	TRBD2	-	TRBJ2-2	TRBV4-2
TGCGCCAGCAGCCGCGGAGGGACCCTTTACAATGAGCAGTTCTTC	CASSRGGTLYNEQFF	-	-	TRBJ2-1	TRBV5-1
TGTGCCACCAGTGATTTCGCTAGCGGGAGAACCAATGAGCAGTTCTTC	CATSDFASGRTNEQFF	TRBD2	-	TRBJ2-1	TRBV24-1
TGTGCCAGCAGCTCACGGACAGGCGAAACAGATACGCAGTATTTT	CASSSRTGETDTQYF	TRBD1	-	TRBJ2-3	TRBV7-8
TGTGCCAGTAGTCTACCGGGGGTTGACTATGGCTACACCTTC	CASSLPGVDYGYTF	-	-	TRBJ1-2	TRBV19
TGCGCCAGCAGCCATCCCCGAGGACAGGGAACCGGGGAGCTGTTTTTT	CASSHPRGQGTGELFF	TRBD1	-	TRBJ2-2	TRBV5-1
TGTGCCAGTAGTATAGATGGTCCCCTCACGAGCGGGGCTAGCAATCAGCCCCAGCATTTT	CASSIDGPLTSGASNQPQHF	-	-	TRBJ1-5	TRBV19
TGTGCCAGCAGCATCACAGGGCCTCGAGATCAACTGTTTTTT	CASSITGPRDQLFF	-	-	TRBJ1-4	TRBV7-8
TGTGCCAGCAGCCAAGGGTTGGGGACTAGCGGGAGGGAGTACGAGCAGTACTTC	CASSQGLGTSGREYEQYF	TRBD2	once	TRBJ2-7	TRBV4-2
TGCGCCAGCAGCCATCTCCCGGCCGGGGAGCTGTTTTTT	CASSHLPAGELFF	-	-	TRBJ2-2	TRBV4-1
TGTGCCAGCAGTGAAAGGCGGCTAGCGGGTTTCGGGGAGCTGTTTTTT	CASSERRLAGFGELFF	TRBD2	-	TRBJ2-2	TRBV6-1
TGTGCCATCAGTAACGGGGCTGGAAACACCATATATTTT	CAISNGAGNTIYF	-	-	TRBJ1-3	TRBV10-3
TGCAGCGTTGAAAGAGGGAGCACAGATACGCAGTATTTT	CSVERGSTDTQYF	-	-	TRBJ2-3	TRBV29-1
TGCGCCAGCAGCAGGGGGACAGGGGTTAATGAGCAGTTCTTC	CASSRGTGVNEQFF	TRBD1	-	TRBJ2-1	TRBV5-1
TGTGCCAGCAGGGGGAGCGGGAGTCTTGACAATGAGCAGTTCTTC	CASRGSGSLDNEQFF	TRBD2	-	TRBJ2-1	TRBV7-9
TGTGCCAGCAGCCCTAGACAGGGCCGGGAAAAACTGTTTTTT	CASSPRQGREKLFF	TRBD1	-	TRBJ1-4	TRBV14
TGTGCCAGCAGTTACTCGAGGGCTAGCGGGATAAATGAGCAGTTCTTC	CASSYSRASGINEQFF	TRBD2	-	TRBJ2-1	TRBV6-5
TGTGCCAGCAGCGTTCGGGCTAGCGGCTACAATGAGCAGTTCTTC	CASSVRASGYNEQFF	TRBD2	-	TRBJ2-1	TRBV9
TGTGCCAGCATCGACAGGAATCAGCCCCAGCATTTT	CASIDRNQPQHF	-	once	TRBJ1-5	TRBV28
TGTGCCAGCAGCGTAGCTCCAGGGGGCAGTACTAATGAGCAGTTCTTC	CASSVAPGGSTNEQFF	TRBD1	-	TRBJ2-1	TRBV9
TGTGCCAGTAGTATAGGGGGGACAGGGAGGGACTACAATGAGCAGTTCTTC	CASSIGGTGRDYNEQFF	TRBD1	-	TRBJ2-1	TRBV19
TGTGCCAGCAGCCAAGAGCAAGGGACTAGCGGATACAATGAGCAGTTCTTC	CASSQEQGTSGYNEQFF	TRBD2	-	TRBJ2-1	TRBV4-2
TGTGCCAGCAGGCGAACGAGCACAGATACGCAGTATTTT	CASRRTSTDTQYF	-	-	TRBJ2-3	TRBV2
TGTGCCAGCAGCCGGGTGTGGGGCTTCACTGAAGCTTTCTTT	CASSRVWGFTEAFF	-	-	TRBJ1-1	TRBV5-7
TGTGCCAGCAGCCATCGCAGGGTACGCTCCTACAATGAGCAGTTCTTC	CASSHRRVRSYNEQFF	-	-	TRBJ2-1	TRBV3-1/TRBV3-2
TGCGCCAGCAGTCCGGGACAGGGGAGAGACGAGCAGTACTTC	CASSPGQGRDEQYF	TRBD1	few	TRBJ2-7	TRBV4-1
TGTGCCACCAGACCGACAGGGAAGACTGGAAACACCATATATTTT	CATRPTGKTGNTIYF	TRBD1	-	TRBJ1-3	TRBV15
TGTGCCAGTAGTAGGGACTTTCGGGGAACCTACGAGCAGTACTTC	CASSRDFRGTYEQYF	-	-	TRBJ2-7	TRBV19
TGCACCAGCAGCCCTTTTTTTTGCCAGGGAAAGGACTATGGCTACACCTTC	CTSSPFFCQGKDYGYTF	-	-	TRBJ1-2	TRBV1
TGTGCCAGCAGCCCAAGACAGGGATCTGAAAAACTGTTTTTT	CASSPRQGSEKLFF	TRBD1	-	TRBJ1-4	TRBV6-5
TGTGCCAGCAGTTACCCCCAGACAGGGGGGGATTCACCCCTCCACTTT	CASSYPQTGGDSPLHF	TRBD1	-	TRBJ1-6	TRBV6-2/TRBV6-3
TGTGCCAGCAGTTTATCGGCCCTGAGCAATCAGCCCCAGCATTTT	CASSLSALSNQPQHF	-	-	TRBJ1-5	TRBV27
TGTGCCAGCAGTTTAAGTAGAGGCAGGGGGAACACTGAAGCTTTCTTT	CASSLSRGRGNTEAFF	-	-	TRBJ1-1	TRBV28
TGTGCCAGCAGCTTGCCGGGCAGCGGGAGTCCAGAGACCCAGTACTTC	CASSLPGSGSPETQYF	TRBD2	-	TRBJ2-5	TRBV5-4
TGTGCCAGCAGCCAAGAAGGGCGGGGGCTCAACACAGATACGCAGTATTTT	CASSQEGRGLNTDTQYF	-	once	TRBJ2-3	TRBV3-1/TRBV3-2
TGTGCCAGCAGCTGGGGACTCGGGACGGACAATGAGCAGTTCTTC	CASSWGLGTDNEQFF	-	-	TRBJ2-1	TRBV5-6
TGTGCCAGCAGTTACGAGCCCACCTCTTCTGGAAACACCATATATTTT	CASSYEPTSSGNTIYF	-	-	TRBJ1-3	TRBV6-5
TGCAGCGTTGAGCGTATGTGGGGGACTGCCCCCTACGAGCAGTACTTC	CSVERMWGTAPYEQYF	-	once	TRBJ2-7	TRBV29-1
TGTGCCAGCTCACCACTCGAGGGGACAAATTCACCCCTCCACTTT	CASSPLEGTNSPLHF	-	-	TRBJ1-6	TRBV18
TGTGCCAGCAGTGGAGACAGCAATCAGCCCCAGCATTTT	CASSGDSNQPQHF	-	-	TRBJ1-5	TRBV11-2
TGTGCCAGCTCACCGTACCCAGGGAAAGGGAACACTGAAGCTTTCTTT	CASSPYPGKGNTEAFF	-	-	TRBJ1-1	TRBV18
TGTGCCACCAGCAGTCCCTTAGGGGGGGCGAAAGGGTCCTACAATGAGCAGTTCTTC	CATSSPLGGAKGSYNEQFF	-	-	TRBJ2-1	TRBV15
TGTGCCAGCAGCCCCGGGACAGGGGGGACCCAGCCCCAGCATTTT	CASSPGTGGTQPQHF	TRBD1	-	TRBJ1-5	TRBV5-4